The clone carrying this TCR beta chain was found once. What it recognizes is unknown. The CDR3 has 13 residues. CDR1 and CDR2 from the germline V gene are ENHRY and SYGVKD. The V end was cut by 6 bases, the J end by 7 bases, with 15 bases between. Assay: immunoSEQ multiplex PCR; the TCRdb copy retains only in-frame clones and omits some. The data contain roughly 90,000 clones, about 89% of them seen just once; the ten biggest clones take up around 8.7%. This entry belongs to a study of OX40 agonist ivuxolimab in advanced cancers. Study results and caveats: The CD4+ and CD8+ T cells in the blood had expanded clonally by week 6 at 0.1 to 3.0 mg/kg.

Sampling of blood occurred at baseline, cycle 4 day 1, and cycle 7 day 1. This chain links TRBV10-3 with TRBJ1-1, with D possibly being TRBD1 (5 bases). The TCR originated in an adult with an advanced solid tumor such as melanoma, head and neck, liver or kidney cancer. The sample here was CD4+ or CD8+ T cells sorted from blood, taken in a trial of the OX40 agonist ivuxolimab. The CDR3 coding sequence is TGTGCCATCAGCGGAGGGGAGGCCAGTGAAGCTTTCTTT. Translation: CAISGGEASEAFF.